The 26 T cell receptor beta chains presented below share a single source sample, sequenced in a study of T cells in Graves' hyperthyroidism and ophthalmopathy. Amplification of TCR beta CDR3 regions was performed using RNA transcripts as template. Researchers ran a first-round RT-PCR on the TCR CDR3 using the HTBI primer set. Via MiXCR, TCRdb re-called the multiplex PCR reads, giving one row per CDR3 protein. The data show about 280,000 distinct CDR3 sequences, under 30% seen once. The material sequenced was blood. Every receptor here comes from a man aged 40-49 years with Graves' hyperthyroidism that later progressed to Graves' ophthalmopathy.

The chain is built from TRBV30 and TRBJ1-5; no clear D gene. V dropped 1 base and J dropped 6 bases, with 10 bases sitting between them. CDR1 is GTSNPN and CDR2 is SVGIG in the germline V gene (reference sequence). CDR3 length equals 13 residues. CDR3 sequence reads: CAWSDSTGQPQHF. DNA for the CDR3: TGTGCCTGGAGTGACAGTACGGGTCAGCCCCAGCATTTT.

The chain links TRBV19 to TRBJ1-1; D not certain. The germline V gene encodes CDR1 LNHDA and CDR2 SQIVND (reference sequence). Trimming left V 11 bases short and J 0 bases short, with 10 bases between. The CDR3 length is 12 residues. The chain's CDR3 is CACFNLNTEAFF. The CDR3 coding sequence is TGTGCCTGCTTCAATCTGAACACTGAAGCTTTCTTT.

The V and J genes are TRBV2 and TRBJ1-1; tentative D call: TRBD1 (5 bases). Trimming removed 10 bases from V and 3 bases from J, with 18 bases in between. The CDR3 has 14 residues. Germline CDR1 reads SNHLY; CDR2 reads FYNNEI. CDR3 residues: CANLEGRSDTEAFF. Written as DNA, the CDR3 is TGTGCCAATTTAGAGGGGAGATCGGACACTGAAGCTTTCTTT.

The chain combines TRBV12-3 or TRBV12-4 with TRBJ1-2; weak D call: TRBD1 (5 bases). Trimming cost V 3 bases and J 8 bases, with 13 bases left between them. The CDR3 spans 13 residues. CDR3 loop: CASSLDWDGGYTF. The CDR3 nucleotides are TGTGCCAGCAGTTTGGACTGGGACGGCGGCTACACCTTC.

At least ten counts were recorded for this clonotype. The CDR3 loop is CASSPSGLASTYEQYF. CDR3 DNA sequence: TGTGCCAGCAGCCCTAGCGGACTAGCGAGCACCTACGAGCAGTACTTC. This rearrangement joins TRBV9 to TRBJ2-7; TRBD2 matches at 9 bases. V shed 4 bases and J 2 bases; nucleotides not matched to a gene: 10. The CDR3 is 16 amino acids. Germline V gene sequence: CDR1 SGDLS, CDR2 YYNGEE.

This clonotype was found many times. This chain joins TRBV6-2 or TRBV6-3 and TRBJ2-7; TRBD2 matches at 8 bases. The V segment lost 5 bases and the J segment 3 bases; nucleotides outside the gene matches: 12. Germline V CDR1 and CDR2: MNHEY, SVGEGT. This CDR3 spans 16 amino acids. Here the CDR3 reads CASSRTHPGLDYEQYF. The CDR3 DNA follows: TGTGCCAGCAGTAGGACGCACCCGGGACTAGACTACGAGCAGTACTTC.

The chain is built from TRBV20-1 and TRBJ1-5; no clear D. V lost 0 bases to trimming and J lost 2 bases, with 5 bases between them. In germline, CDR1 is DFQATT, CDR2 SNEGSKA (reference sequence). This CDR3 contains 13 residues. The CDR3 region has the DNA TGCAGTGCTAGAGAGGCAGGCAATCAGCCCCAGCATTTT. Amino acid sequence: CSAREAGNQPQHF.

This clonotype was recorded many times. The rearrangement joins TRBV12-3 or TRBV12-4 to TRBJ2-5; D not certain. Trimming took 3 bases from V and 3 from J, leaving 2 bases between them. The CDR3 is 11 amino acids. The CDR3 coding sequence is TGTGCCAGCAGTTTCGAAGAGACCCAGTACTTC. Amino acids: CASSFEETQYF.

V usage is TRBV7-2 and J usage is TRBJ2-7; TRBD2 might be the D (5 bases). Germline V gene lookup returns CDR1 SGHTA and CDR2 FQGNSA. The V end was cut by 3 bases, the J end by 12 bases, with 21 bases between. CDR3 length equals 14 residues. The CDR3 DNA reads TGTGCCAGCAGCTTGTACCGGGATCCGGGATTGGGGTACTTC. This sequence encodes CASSLYRDPGLGYF.

The chain carries TRBV6-4 and TRBJ1-1; D not certain. CDR3 size: 17 residues. Germline V CDR1 and CDR2: MRHNA, SNTAGT. V was trimmed by 6 bases and J by 6 bases, leaving 26 bases between them. CDR3 coding DNA: TGTGCCAGCAGAGACGGACGTAGTGCTATTACCCAGCCTGAAGCTTTCTTT. It specifies CASRDGRSAITQPEAFF.

This clonotype was counted at least ten times. J is TRBJ2-7 and V is TRBV6-5; 9 positions match TRBD1. The J call may be incorrect, as the DNA end agrees better with TRBJ2-1. Germline V gene lookup returns CDR1 MNHEY and CDR2 SVGAGI. The CDR3 consists of 15 residues. The CDR3 is CASSLDSGTGREQFF. The CDR3 DNA follows: TGTGCCAGCAGTTTGGATTCCGGGACAGGGCGGGAGCAGTTCTTC.

This clonotype was detected ten times or more. The chain carries TRBV9 and TRBJ1-5; weak D call: TRBD1 (6 bases). The CDR3 has 15 amino acids. The germline V gene encodes CDR1 SGDLS and CDR2 YYNGEE. V lost 0 bases and J 9 bases, leaving 16 bases between the germline ends. The CDR3 region is CASSVEGDGTWPQHF. The CDR3 DNA follows: TGTGCCAGCAGCGTAGAGGGGGACGGGACGTGGCCCCAGCATTTT.

This clonotype was seen many times. The chain links TRBV12-3 or TRBV12-4 to TRBJ1-1, with TRBD1 identical over 7 bases. Trimming at V came to 7 bases and at J to 2 bases, leaving 13 bases not matched to a gene. The CDR3 runs 16 residues. The CDR3 region has the DNA TGTGCCAGCATTTACGAAAGGACAGGACCAAACACTGAAGCTTTCTTT. Its protein product is CASIYERTGPNTEAFF.

The rearrangement links TRBV6-2 or TRBV6-3 to TRBJ1-1, with a tentative D call TRBD1 (6 bases). The length of the CDR3 is 17 residues. Germline CDR1 MNHEY, CDR2 SVGEGT. The ends were cut back, 7 bases at V and 0 bases at J, with 21 bases in the middle. The CDR3 DNA follows: TGTGCCAGCACCACCGAGGTCACAGGGCCGATGAACACTGAAGCTTTCTTT. The encoded protein is CASTTEVTGPMNTEAFF.

This clonotype was detected ten times or more. V gene TRBV5-1 combines with J gene TRBJ1-2; the D gene is possibly TRBD1 (5 bases). Germline V gives CDR1 SGHRS, CDR2 YFSETQ. This CDR3 contains 14 residues. Trimming cost V 3 bases and J 1 base, with 10 bases left between them. CDR3 nucleotides: TGCGCCAGCAGCTACGACAGCGGTAACTATGGCTACACCTTC. This codes for CASSYDSGNYGYTF.

This clonotype was observed a single time. CDR3 in DNA: TGCGCCAGCAGCTTGGAGGCGGGTTTTCACTATGGCTACACCTTC. Translating it yields CASSLEAGFHYGYTF. This chain connects TRBV5-1 to TRBJ1-2; D is unclear. The CDR3 is 15 residues long. Germline-derived CDR1 and CDR2 are SGHRS and YFSETQ. The germline V and J ends were trimmed by 0 bases and 3 bases, with 12 bases remaining between them.

The rearrangement uses TRBV19 and TRBJ1-5; 7 nucleotides align to TRBD1. The CDR3 is made up of 16 amino acids. V gave up 4 bases and J gave up 4 bases; unmatched junction bases: 10. Germline V gives CDR1 LNHDA, CDR2 SQIVND (reference sequence). The CDR3: CASSTNDRVLNQPQHF. CDR3 bases: TGTGCCAGTAGTACTAACGACAGGGTCCTTAATCAGCCCCAGCATTTT. Full variable domain (rest looked up from reference TRBV19 and TRBJ1-5): DGGITQSPKYLFRKEGQNVTLSCEQNLNHDAMYWYRQDPGQGLRLIYYSQIVNDFQKGDIAEGYSVSREKKESFPLTVTSAQKNPTAFYLCASSTNDRVLNQPQHFGDGTRLSIL.

This clonotype has at least ten counts. The chain employs TRBV5-1 and TRBJ2-5; 8 bases are a match to TRBD2. Looked up from germline, CDR1 is SGHRS and CDR2 is YFSETQ. This CDR3 has 15 residues. Trimming cost V 0 bases and J 5 bases; bases outside gene matches: 6. CDR3 bases: TGCGCCAGCAGCTTGGGGGGACTAGATAGCGAGACCCAGTACTTC. Its protein product is CASSLGGLDSETQYF.

The sample holds many counts of this clonotype. V gene TRBV5-1 combines with J gene TRBJ2-6; unclear D gene. V lost 1 base to trimming and J lost 0 bases, with 11 bases between them. This CDR3 spans 17 amino acids. Germline CDR1 reads SGHRS; CDR2 reads YFSETQ. The chain's CDR3 is CASSLSKSPSGANVLTF. The CDR3, as DNA: TGCGCCAGCAGCTTGTCAAAGTCTCCCTCTGGGGCCAACGTCCTGACTTTC.

The table lists this clonotype with many counts. The chain couples TRBV5-1 to TRBJ1-1, with 8 bases matching TRBD1. The germline V gene has CDR1 SGHRS and CDR2 YFSETQ. The V and J ends lost 5 bases and 5 bases, in that order; junction bases with no gene match: 5. The CDR3 is 13 amino acids. The CDR3 is CASSLQGATEAFF. For the CDR3, the DNA is TGCGCCAGCAGTCTTCAGGGGGCGACTGAAGCTTTCTTT.

This clonotype was seen many times. This chain uses TRBV28 with TRBJ2-7; 9 bases agree with TRBD2. The trim removed 6 bases at V and 2 bases at J, leaving 8 bases unmatched. Germline V gene sequence: CDR1 MDHEN, CDR2 SYDVKM. The CDR3 extends over 15 amino acids. DNA for the CDR3: TGTGCCAGCAGCCGTAGCGGGAGCGATACCTACGAGCAGTACTTC. This codes for CASSRSGSDTYEQYF.

J is TRBJ1-1 and V is TRBV10-3; D is possibly TRBD1 (6 bases). There are 13 residues in the CDR3. Trimming took 7 bases from V and 1 from J, leaving 10 bases between them. CDR1 and CDR2 from the germline V gene are ENHRY and SYGVKD. CDR3 protein: CAIKGGANTEAFF. CDR3 DNA: TGTGCCATCAAGGGGGGGGCGAACACTGAAGCTTTCTTT.

This clonotype was observed many times. V gene TRBV11-3 combines with J gene TRBJ1-2; the D gene is possibly TRBD1 (5 bases). Germline V gene lookup returns CDR1 SGHNT and CDR2 YENEEA. V dropped 7 bases and J dropped 4 bases, with 16 bases sitting between them. The CDR3 is 14 amino acids. DNA of the CDR3: TGTGCCAGCATTGGGAAGGGACCCTGCTATGGCTACACCTTC. This gives the protein CASIGKGPCYGYTF.

A few counts support this clonotype. V usage is TRBV12-3 or TRBV12-4 and J usage is TRBJ2-7, with D perhaps TRBD1 (6 bases). The length of the CDR3 is 15 residues. V lost 0 bases and J lost 7, with 16 bases in between. CDR3 in DNA: TGTGCCAGCAGTTTAGCGGCGACAGGCCTCTTAGAGCAGTACTTC. This translates into CASSLAATGLLEQYF.

This clonotype was picked up many times. The V gene is TRBV27, the J gene TRBJ1-2, with D tentatively TRBD1 (6 bases). The CDR3 runs 16 residues. Germline V gene data show CDR1 as MNHEY and CDR2 as SMNVEV (reference sequence). V was cut by 6 bases and J by 7 bases, with 24 bases left in between. The CDR3, as DNA: TGTGCCAGCAGCGTGAGGCGGGGACTATTAGGGGGTGGCTACACCTTC. This codes for CASSVRRGLLGGGYTF.

Ten or more counts support this clonotype. The chain joins TRBV20-1 to TRBJ2-6, with 7 positions matching TRBD2. V lost 4 bases, J lost 6 bases, and 12 bases stayed unmatched. The CDR3 extends over 16 amino acids. From germline, CDR1 is DFQATT and CDR2 SNEGSKA (reference sequence). In nucleotides, the CDR3 is TGCAGTGCTACCCGGGACGGGACTAACCTGGCCAACGTCCTGACTTTC. Residues: CSATRDGTNLANVLTF.